Many counts were recorded for the clone carrying this T cell receptor beta chain. No antigen is known for it. This entry comes from a study of T cells after yellow fever vaccination. General study findings and limits: Primary-vaccination clones mostly resurfaced post-booster (around 96% CD4, 85% to 90% CD8). Any FACS-sorted repertoire could hold abundant clonotypes that contaminate it from the bulk population.

V lost 3 bases and J lost 2, with 8 bases in between. The CDR3 sequence is 13 residues long. Germline assignment: CDR1 SGHRS and CDR2 YFSETQ. Generation of TCR cDNA used 5'RACE template switching (which added a universal primer site and UMIs). TCRdb itself ran the 5' RACE reads through MiXCR, one entry per CDR3 protein. Of over 120,000 distinct CDR3 sequences listed, 6.6% are singletons. Sequencing used CD4+ T cells sorted from PBMCs, obtained 10 days after the yellow fever booster vaccination. V usage is TRBV5-1 and J usage is TRBJ2-5; weak D call: TRBD1 (5 bases). The receptor's source is a man aged 30 to 45 who received the YFV17D yellow fever vaccine. The CDR3 loop reads CASSSNRQETQYF. Written as DNA, the CDR3 is TGCGCCAGCAGCTCTAACAGGCAAGAGACCCAGTACTTC.